This is a list of T cell receptor beta chains from one sample in a study of CD8 T cells in ankylosing spondylitis. MiXCR, applied by TCRdb to the 5' RACE reads, yields one record per CDR3 protein. The sample shows about 18,000 distinct CDR3 sequences, under 8.5% of them seen only once. Source material: blood. Receptor source: a male donor with ankylosing spondylitis or in good health (not recorded which). CDR3s include the opening cysteine and the closing phenylalanine or tryptophan. The order of the fields is clone size, D gene, J gene, V gene, CDR3 DNA, CDR3 protein. D genes are given only for firm matches. The size field is filled for only some rows; it gives once, few, many or a size class.

>medium-sized|NA|TRBJ1-2|TRBV5-1
TGCGCCAGCAGCCGAGGCACTTTAAGATCCTATGGCTACACCTTC
CASSRGTLRSYGYTF
>many|NA|TRBJ2-7|TRBV20-1
TGCAGTGCCACTCTAACCGGGTCTAGCAGACTGTACGAGCAGTACTTC
CSATLTGSSRLYEQYF
>many|NA|TRBJ2-1|TRBV13
TGTGCCAGCAGCCCCCCCAGGGGCTTTGAGCAGTTCTTC
CASSPPRGFEQFF
>many|NA|TRBJ1-1|TRBV5-1
TGCGCCAGCAGCTTGAGTCATCAGAACACTGAAGCTTTCTTT
CASSLSHQNTEAFF
>few|NA|TRBJ2-7|TRBV20-1
TGCAGTGCAGGGACTCCGCCCAACTACGAGCAGTACTTC
CSAGTPPNYEQYF
>many|TRBD1|TRBJ2-4|TRBV6-6
TGTGCCAGCAGTGACAGGGGAGAGGTCAAAAACATTCAGTACTTC
CASSDRGEVKNIQYF
>many|NA|TRBJ2-7|TRBV28
TGTGCCAGCAGTTTATGGGACCGCGAGCAGTACTTC
CASSLWDREQYF
>few|NA|TRBJ2-1|TRBV4-3
TGCGCCAGCAGCCAGACTAGATATTCCTACAATGAGCAGTTCTTC
CASSQTRYSYNEQFF
>many|NA|TRBJ2-2|TRBV5-6
TGTGCCAGCAGCTTAAAAGCCCAGCCCATCTACTTCACCGGGGAGCTGTTTTTT
CASSLKAQPIYFTGELFF
>many|NA|TRBJ2-1|TRBV20-1
TGCAGTGCTGGAGCGGGTTACAATGAGCAGTTCTTC
CSAGAGYNEQFF
>many|TRBD1|TRBJ1-4|TRBV5-1
TGCGCCAGCAGCTTGGTGCAGGGGGCGGCTAATGAAAAACTGTTTTTT
CASSLVQGAANEKLFF
>many|TRBD1|TRBJ2-7|TRBV25-1
TGTGCCAGCAGTCTCCGGGACAGGGGCCCCTACGAGCAGTACTTC
CASSLRDRGPYEQYF
>NA|NA|TRBJ1-3|TRBV12-3/TRBV12-4
TGTGCCAGCAGGTTCGCTGGAAACACCATATATTTT
CASRFAGNTIYF
>many|NA|TRBJ2-6|TRBV12-3/TRBV12-4
TGTGCCAGCAGTTTAGGAGGGGACTCTGGGGCCAACGTCCTGACTTTC
CASSLGGDSGANVLTF
>NA|NA|TRBJ2-2|TRBV7-9
TGTGCCAGCAGCACCCCCCAGGGGTGGGGGCTCACCGGGGAGCTGTTTTTT
CASSTPQGWGLTGELFF
>many|TRBD1|TRBJ2-1|TRBV20-1
TGCAGTGCTCCCAAAACGAAGACAGGGCGAGGAACCAATGAGCAGTTCTTC
CSAPKTKTGRGTNEQFF
>many|NA|TRBJ2-2|TRBV5-1
TGCGCCAGCAGCAGTACCAGCGGAAACACCGGGGAGCTGTTTTTT
CASSSTSGNTGELFF
>few|NA|TRBJ1-2|TRBV6-4
TGTGCCAGCAGTGACAGTAACTATGGCTACACCTTC
CASSDSNYGYTF
>NA|TRBD1|TRBJ1-5|TRBV3-1
TGTGCCAGCAGCCATTCGGGACAGGGGAATCAGCCCCAGCATTTT
CASSHSGQGNQPQHF
>few|TRBD2|TRBJ2-2|TRBV7-2
TGTGCCAGCAGCCTTGAGCGGGGGGTTGGCGGGGAGCTGTTTTTT
CASSLERGVGGELFF
>NA|NA|TRBJ2-7|TRBV27
TGTGCCACCCTTAGCCTCCGGGACAACCCCTACGAGCAGTACTTC
CATLSLRDNPYEQYF
>NA|TRBD2|TRBJ2-5|TRBV20-1
TGCAGTGCTAGAGATTCGCTAGCGGGGGTGGAACAAGAGACCCAGTACTTC
CSARDSLAGVEQETQYF
>many|NA|TRBJ2-1|TRBV5-1
TGCGCCAGCAGCCCGTACATGAGTAACAATGAGCAGTTCTTC
CASSPYMSNNEQFF
>NA|TRBD1|TRBJ1-5|TRBV20-1
TGCAGTGCAAGTGGACAGGGGGCTTATCAGCCCCAGCATTTT
CSASGQGAYQPQHF
>few|NA|TRBJ1-5|TRBV5-1
TGCGCCAGCAGCGTCGGTTACGATCAGCCCCAGCATTTT
CASSVGYDQPQHF
>many|NA|TRBJ2-5|TRBV7-9
TGTGCCAGCAGCTTAGTTCCTCGGGAGACCCAGTACTTC
CASSLVPRETQYF
>many|TRBD1|TRBJ1-4|TRBV25-1
TGTGCCAGCAGTGAATGGAGGGGGCGTAGTGAAAAACTGTTTTTT
CASSEWRGRSEKLFF
>NA|NA|TRBJ2-5|TRBV20-1
TGCAGTGCTAGAGGTAGAGTTGTAACGGAGACCCAGTACTTC
CSARGRVVTETQYF
>many|TRBD2|TRBJ2-2|TRBV4-3
TGCGCCAGCAGCCAAACAACTAGCGGGAGGCCGGGGACCGGGGAGCTGTTTTTT
CASSQTTSGRPGTGELFF
>NA|NA|TRBJ1-2|TRBV6-5
TGTGCCAGCAGTTACGACCAGGGAGGCTATGGCTACACCTTC
CASSYDQGGYGYTF
>NA|NA|TRBJ2-1|TRBV9
TGTGCCAGCAGTCCCGGGCCCTTGAACACCAATGAGCAGTTCTTC
CASSPGPLNTNEQFF
>few|NA|TRBJ1-6|TRBV5-1
TGCGCCAGCAGCTTGGTCGGACGTGATTCACCCCTCCACTTT
CASSLVGRDSPLHF
>many|NA|TRBJ2-1|TRBV5-4
TGTGCCAGCAGCTTGGACTTCCTTGATGAGCAGTTCTTC
CASSLDFLDEQFF
>medium-sized|NA|TRBJ2-1|TRBV7-2
TGTGCCAGCAGCTTTTTAGTAAAGACTGCTTACAATGAGCAGTTCTTC
CASSFLVKTAYNEQFF
>many|NA|TRBJ2-1|TRBV12-3/TRBV12-4
TGTGCCAGCAGTCCAGGGGGGGATGAGCAGTTCTTC
CASSPGGDEQFF
>few|TRBD2|TRBJ2-1|TRBV6-1
TGTGCCAGCAGTGACCCCTTGGGAGGGGATGAGCAGTTCTTC
CASSDPLGGDEQFF
>many|TRBD2|TRBJ2-1|TRBV7-2
TGTGCCAGCAGCTTAACCCGGCTAGCGGGGAACAATGAGCAGTTCTTC
CASSLTRLAGNNEQFF
>NA|TRBD2|TRBJ2-2|TRBV6-1
TGTGCCAGTACTAGGGGACTAGCTTTTTCCGGGGAGCTGTTTTTT
CASTRGLAFSGELFF
>few|NA|TRBJ2-7|TRBV6-2/TRBV6-3
TGTGCCAGCAGCCCCGCGAGAATAGGCGAGCAGTACTTC
CASSPARIGEQYF
>few|TRBD2|TRBJ2-1|TRBV5-1
TGCGCCAGCAGGTCCGGGACTAGCCAAAATGAGCAGTTCTTC
CASRSGTSQNEQFF
>NA|NA|TRBJ2-1|TRBV6-2/TRBV6-3
TGTGCCAGCAGTTACACAAGGGGGGGCCTTGACAATGAGCAGTTCTTC
CASSYTRGGLDNEQFF
>many|NA|TRBJ1-1|TRBV7-2
TGTGCCAGCAGCTTCCGGGCTATGACGGACACTGAAGCTTTCTTT
CASSFRAMTDTEAFF
>few|TRBD1|TRBJ2-1|TRBV29-1
TGCAGCGTTGACAAGGGGGCATGGAATGAGCAGTTCTTC
CSVDKGAWNEQFF
>NA|TRBD2|TRBJ2-3|TRBV2
TGTGCCAGCTTCCGGAGCGGGAGCCCGGATACGCAGTATTTT
CASFRSGSPDTQYF
>many|NA|TRBJ2-3|TRBV15
TGTGCCACCAGCAGAGACAGGGGCTCAGATACGCAGTATTTT
CATSRDRGSDTQYF
>NA|TRBD2|TRBJ2-1|TRBV29-1
TGCAGCGTTGGGACTAGCTACAATGAGCAGTTCTTC
CSVGTSYNEQFF
>NA|TRBD2|TRBJ2-7|TRBV20-1
TGCAGTGCCCTTTACGGGGCGGGAGCGCAGTACTTC
CSALYGAGAQYF
>few|TRBD2|TRBJ2-1|TRBV6-1
TGTGCCAGCACCTCGGCCGGGACTAGCGTCAACAATGAGCAGTTCTTC
CASTSAGTSVNNEQFF
>few|NA|TRBJ2-3|TRBV2
TGTGCCAGCAGCGTTGACAGGCCCTCTAGCACAGATACGCAGTATTTT
CASSVDRPSSTDTQYF
>few|TRBD1|TRBJ1-2|TRBV29-1
TGCAGCGTTGGTTCGACAGGGAACTATGGCTACACCTTC
CSVGSTGNYGYTF
>many|NA|TRBJ2-7|TRBV12-3/TRBV12-4
TGTGCCAGCAGTTCATATGCCGAGCAGTACTTC
CASSSYAEQYF
>many|TRBD2|TRBJ2-1|TRBV6-2/TRBV6-3
TGTGCCAGCAGTCCAGGACTAGCGGAGACCTACAATGAGCAGTTCTTC
CASSPGLAETYNEQFF
>many|NA|TRBJ2-2|TRBV25-1
TGTGCCAGCAGGAGGTCGGGGGACACCGGGGAGCTGTTTTTT
CASRRSGDTGELFF
>NA|TRBD1|TRBJ2-6|TRBV27
TGTGCCAGCTGTCGACAGGGGTCTGGGGCCAACGTCCTGACTTTC
CASCRQGSGANVLTF
>NA|NA|TRBJ1-1|TRBV21-1
TGTGCCAGCAGCAAAGTCGTCCTGAGGGGTGAAGCTTTCTTT
CASSKVVLRGEAFF